This T cell receptor beta chain emerged from a study of blood T cell repertoires in COVID-19. About the research overall: From T cells, B-cell-depleted T cells, or PBMCs came the material, which was cDNA or gDNA.

The CDR3 has 11 amino acids. Trimming stripped 8 bases from V and 8 bases from J, with 10 bases between. Germline V gene data show CDR1 as MDHEN and CDR2 as SYDVKM. In the source study's methods: Reference gene primers were amplified, and this amplification served to estimate nucleated cell counts. Here immunoSEQ multiplex PCR was the method, and the copy in TCRdb shows in-frame clones only, minus some. That table is the source of V, J and clone size, and D and trimming were worked out from the DNA. The table shows 200,000 to 250,000 clones, with 87% occurring only once. The sample was PBMCs or T cells enriched from blood (not recorded which). The rearrangement uses TRBV28 and TRBJ1-5; D is unclear. This TCR was sampled from a man younger than 45 who had recovered from COVID-19. The CDR3 protein is CASGRAEPQHF. CDR3 nucleotide sequence: TGTGCCAGCGGGAGGGCAGAGCCCCAGCATTTT.